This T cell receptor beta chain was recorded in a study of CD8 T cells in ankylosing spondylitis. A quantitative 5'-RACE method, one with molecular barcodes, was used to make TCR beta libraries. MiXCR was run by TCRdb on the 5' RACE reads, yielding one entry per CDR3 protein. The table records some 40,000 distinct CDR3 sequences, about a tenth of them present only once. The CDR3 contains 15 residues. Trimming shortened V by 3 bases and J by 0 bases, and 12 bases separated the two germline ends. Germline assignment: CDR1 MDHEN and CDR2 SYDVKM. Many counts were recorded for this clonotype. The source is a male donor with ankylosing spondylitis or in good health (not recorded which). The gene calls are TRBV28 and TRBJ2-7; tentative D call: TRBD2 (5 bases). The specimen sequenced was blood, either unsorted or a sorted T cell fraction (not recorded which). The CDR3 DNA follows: TGTGCCAGCAGTTTTGAGGGCAGAAGCTCCTACGAGCAGTACTTC. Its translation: CASSFEGRSSYEQYF.